A single sample is the source of the 11 T cell receptor beta chains below, sequenced in a study of T cells in Graves' hyperthyroidism and ophthalmopathy. Amplified regions were TCR beta CDR3 sequences from RNA transcripts. First-round RT-PCR with HTBI primers amplified the TCR CDR3 region. A single record per CDR3 protein comes from TCRdb applying MiXCR to the multiplex PCR reads. In the table there are roughly 500,000 distinct CDR3 sequences, roughly 46% of which are singletons. Sequencing input: peripheral blood or thyroid tissue (not recorded which). The receptors shown here come from an adult woman with Graves' disease, either hyperthyroidism or ophthalmopathy (not recorded which).

The chain couples TRBV5-8 to TRBJ1-5; D is uncertain. The CDR3 runs 15 residues. Germline lookup yields CDR1 SGHTS and CDR2 YDEGEE. With 3 bases removed from V and 0 bases from J, the gap between germline ends came to 10 bases. In nucleotides, the CDR3 is TGTGCCAGCAGCTACGGACGGGATAGCAATCAGCCCCAGCATTTT. Residues: CASSYGRDSNQPQHF.

This clonotype was counted at least ten times. The CDR3 DNA reads as TGCAGTGCTAGAGACTTGTTAAAAACAGGGTTCGCGGGCTCTGGAAACACCATATATTTT. Translating gives CSARDLLKTGFAGSGNTIYF. The V gene is TRBV20-1, the J gene TRBJ1-3, with D tentatively TRBD1 (6 bases). V shed 0 bases and J shed 0 bases, with 24 bases lying between them. Germline V gene sequence: CDR1 DFQATT, CDR2 SNEGSKA (reference sequence). This CDR3 contains 20 residues.

Note on this clonotype: Just one base apart from a much larger clone, this may be a read error. Because the CDR3 is missing its conserved closing phenylalanine or tryptophan, this is likely a read error. This sequence joins TRBV2 and TRBJ1-4; D is ambiguous. Germline CDR1 SNHLY, CDR2 FYNNEI. Trimming stripped 5 bases from V and 5 bases from J, with 9 bases between. This CDR3 region has 13 residues. The CDR3 reads CASSYSDNEKLFS. The DNA for the CDR3 is TGTGCCAGCAGTTACTCCGACAATGAAAAACTGTTTTCT.

The chain couples TRBV9 to TRBJ2-2; D unresolved. This CDR3 is 15 amino acids long. Between the trimmed V and J ends, which lost 0 bases and 6 bases, there was a span of 12 bases. Per the germline V gene, CDR1 is SGDLS and CDR2 is YYNGEE. In nucleotides, the CDR3 is TGTGCCAGCAGCGTAGGATTAGTGACTGCCGGGGAGCTGTTTTTT. Its translation is CASSVGLVTAGELFF.

This chain uses TRBV7-2 with TRBJ1-2; perhaps TRBD1 as D (6 bases). Germline CDR1 is SGHTA and CDR2 is FQGNSA. V was cut by 5 bases and J by 4 bases, with 20 bases left in between. The CDR3 consists of 16 residues. This chain's CDR3 is CASSPKAWTALYGYTF. In DNA, the CDR3 is TGTGCCAGCAGCCCAAAGGCATGGACAGCCCTCTATGGCTACACCTTC.

This clonotype showed up many times. The chain combines TRBV9 with TRBJ2-7; no reliable D call. This CDR3 contains 15 residues. Per germline, CDR1 SGDLS and CDR2 YYNGEE. Trimming stripped 4 bases from V and 6 bases from J, with 20 bases between. The CDR3 region is CASSSTTSIGTEQYF. CDR3 nucleotides: TGTGCCAGCAGCTCAACGACCTCAATTGGCACCGAGCAGTACTTC.

In its sample, this clonotype was seen many times. This chain uses TRBV7-2 with TRBJ2-7; D possibly corresponds to TRBD2 (6 bases). CDR3 length: 14 amino acids. Per the germline V gene, CDR1 is SGHTA and CDR2 is FQGNSA. Trimming removed 5 bases from V and 4 bases from J, with 15 bases in between. This CDR3 is CASSVGLLLYEQYF. The DNA for the CDR3 is TGTGCCAGCAGCGTAGGACTACTACTTTACGAGCAGTACTTC.

As regards this clonotype: An end of the junction does not agree with germline; a read error may underlie this. The rearrangement uses TRBV10-3 and TRBJ2-7; no clear D gene. From germline, CDR1 is ENHRY and CDR2 SYGVKD. This CDR3 contains 15 residues. This chain's CDR3 is CAISESMDDGYEHYF. Here the CDR3 DNA reads TGTGCCATCAGTGAATCGATGGACGACGGCTACGAGCACTACTTC.

V usage is TRBV20-1 and J usage is TRBJ1-2, with a tentative D call TRBD1 (5 bases). From germline, CDR1 is DFQATT and CDR2 SNEGSKA (reference sequence). This CDR3 spans 15 amino acids. V lost 0 bases and J 4 bases, leaving 15 bases between the germline ends. CDR3 amino acids: CSARDEGVRAYGYTF. The CDR3 bases are TGCAGTGCTAGAGATGAAGGGGTCAGAGCCTATGGCTACACCTTC.

The chain couples TRBV7-9 to TRBJ1-2; the match to TRBD1 covers 7 bases. The CDR3 has 15 amino acids. Looked up from germline, CDR1 is SEHNR and CDR2 is FQNEAQ (reference sequence). Unmatched junction bases numbered 8, after V lost 5 bases and J lost 2 bases. CDR3 DNA: TGTGCCAGCAGCCGAGGGGGCGGACCAAACTATGGCTACACCTTC. Translation: CASSRGGGPNYGYTF.

The V and J genes are TRBV2 and TRBJ1-1; the D gene is possibly TRBD1 (5 bases). CDR1 and CDR2 from the germline V gene are SNHLY and FYNNEI. V gave up 6 bases and J gave up 8 bases, with 10 bases separating them. The CDR3 is made up of 11 amino acids. The CDR3 coding sequence is TGTGCCAGCAGGGACAATTCAGAAGCTTTCTTT. It codes for CASRDNSEAFF.